A selection of T cell receptor beta chains follows, all from one sample in a study of shared clonotypes between healthy human individuals. The repertoire was sequenced with immunoSEQ multiplex PCR; TCRdb's copy has only in-frame clones and lacks some. This sample carries around 1,100,000 clones, approximately 80% of them seen once, and the ten largest clones take 0.7% to 0.95%. Sequencing input: memory CD4+ T cells from PBMCs. The source is a man aged 18 to 30 in good health. Some clones in this sample may be carry-over from other donors' samples. Both conserved end residues are part of each CDR3. Fields, in order: V gene, D gene, clone size, J gene, CDR3 protein, CDR3 DNA. D genes are given only for firm matches. Clone size is stated in some rows and not others, as once, few, many or a class when expanded.

>TRBV19|-|-|TRBJ1-3
CASRVSGTGNTIYF
TGTGCCAGTAGGGTCTCGGGAACTGGAAACACCATATATTTT
>TRBV7-3|-|once|TRBJ2-7
CASSLISGDEQYF
TGTGCCAGCAGCTTAATATCAGGGGACGAGCAGTACTTC
>TRBV15|-|-|TRBJ2-6
CATSREDSGANVLTF
TGTGCCACCAGCAGAGAGGACTCTGGGGCCAACGTCCTGACTTTC
>TRBV7-9|-|once|TRBJ2-3
CASSLLAGSTDTQYF
TGTGCCAGCAGCTTATTGGCAGGAAGCACAGATACGCAGTATTTT
>TRBV19|-|-|TRBJ2-2
CASSIWQPRNTGELFF
TGTGCCAGTAGTATCTGGCAACCTCGGAACACCGGGGAGCTGTTTTTT
>TRBV28|-|-|TRBJ2-4
CASSSGVLAKNIQYF
TGTGCCAGCAGTTCAGGCGTTCTAGCCAAAAACATTCAGTACTTC
>TRBV10-3|-|-|TRBJ1-2
CAISEGAGANYGYTF
TGTGCCATCAGTGAGGGGGCAGGGGCGAACTATGGCTACACCTTC
>TRBV4-3|-|-|TRBJ2-1
CASSQRPRDEQFF
TGCGCCAGCAGCCAACGTCCAAGGGATGAGCAGTTCTTC
>TRBV5-1|-|-|TRBJ2-7
CASSLDGRGGKEQYF
TGCGCCAGCAGCTTGGACGGGAGAGGCGGTAAGGAGCAGTACTTC
>TRBV5-1|-|-|TRBJ2-3
CASSLEPVNTQYF
TGCGCCAGCAGCTTGGAGCCAGTGAATACGCAGTATTTT
>TRBV7-8|TRBD1|-|TRBJ2-7
CASSLAQGALTTFSNHEQYF
TGTGCCAGCAGCTTAGCCCAGGGGGCCCTAACCACCTTTAGCAACCACGAGCAGTACTTC
>TRBV6-1|-|once|TRBJ1-1
CASKFYTGRNTEAFF
TGTGCCAGCAAGTTTTATACCGGGAGAAACACTGAAGCTTTCTTT
>TRBV6-4|-|many|TRBJ2-2
CASSGTYTGELFF
TGTGCCAGCAGCGGGACTTACACCGGGGAGCTGTTTTTT
>TRBV5-6|-|-|TRBJ2-3
CASSFVGSSSTDTQYF
TGTGCCAGCAGCTTCGTGGGGAGCAGCAGCACAGATACGCAGTATTTT
>TRBV6-6|-|few|TRBJ1-2
CASIGREGTGYTF
TGTGCCAGCATTGGAAGGGAAGGAACTGGCTACACCTTC
>TRBV5-1|TRBD1|once|TRBJ2-2
CASSLWPTGAPTGELFF
TGCGCCAGCAGCTTGTGGCCGACAGGGGCACCCACCGGGGAGCTGTTTTTT
>TRBV10-2|-|-|TRBJ1-5
CASSDGGPQHF
TGCGCCAGCAGTGACGGTGGGCCCCAGCATTTT
>TRBV19|TRBD1|-|TRBJ2-5
CASSKGQGGSRETQYF
TGTGCCAGTAGCAAAGGACAGGGTGGTAGTCGAGAGACCCAGTACTTC
>TRBV27|-|few|TRBJ2-3
CASSVADTQYF
TGTGCCAGCAGTGTAGCAGATACGCAGTATTTT
>TRBV6-5|TRBD1|-|TRBJ1-5
CASSRQGNQPQHF
TGTGCCAGCAGTCGACAGGGGAATCAGCCCCAGCATTTT
>TRBV7-2|-|-|TRBJ2-7
CASSFSPYGNYPYEQYF
TGTGCCAGCAGCTTTTCCCCATACGGGAATTACCCCTACGAGCAGTACTTC
>TRBV9|-|few|TRBJ1-1
CASSVGTANTEAFF
TGTGCCAGCAGCGTAGGAACAGCGAACACTGAAGCTTTCTTT
>TRBV5-4|TRBD1|-|TRBJ2-5
CASHQGEGAGETQYF
TGTGCCAGCCACCAAGGCGAGGGGGCCGGGGAGACCCAGTACTTC
>TRBV19|TRBD1|few|TRBJ1-5
CASHAPGQDFNQPQHF
TGTGCCAGTCACGCCCCGGGACAGGACTTCAATCAGCCCCAGCATTTT
>TRBV28|TRBD1|-|TRBJ2-2
CASMGTANTGELFF
TGTGCCAGCATGGGGACAGCTAACACCGGGGAGCTGTTTTTT
>TRBV30|-|few|TRBJ2-7
CAWADTSSYEQYF
TGTGCCTGGGCGGACACGAGCTCCTACGAGCAGTACTTC
>TRBV15|TRBD1|-|TRBJ2-5
CATSRGQGQETQYF
TGTGCCACCAGCAGGGGACAGGGCCAAGAGACCCAGTACTTC
>TRBV7-6|-|-|TRBJ2-1
CASSLRRSRMGNEQFF
TGTGCCAGCAGCTTGAGACGATCCCGGATGGGCAATGAGCAGTTCTTC
>TRBV11-2|-|few|TRBJ2-7
CASSFGQAYEQYF
TGTGCCAGCAGCTTCGGGCAGGCCTACGAGCAGTACTTC
>TRBV7-2|-|-|TRBJ2-3
CASSLHSGSDTQYF
TGTGCCAGCAGCCTCCACAGTGGATCAGATACGCAGTATTTT
>TRBV7-6|-|-|TRBJ2-7
CASSPGTRHFEQYF
TGTGCCAGCAGCCCCGGGACGCGCCATTTCGAGCAGTACTTC
>TRBV5-1|-|-|TRBJ2-2
CASSLMIPPGELFF
TGCGCCAGCAGCTTGATGATCCCCCCCGGGGAGCTGTTTTTT
>TRBV5-1|TRBD2|-|TRBJ2-2
CASSLKLAGNTGELFF
TGCGCCAGCAGCTTGAAGCTAGCGGGAAACACCGGGGAGCTGTTTTTT
>TRBV28|TRBD1|-|TRBJ2-7
CASSPDRVKLSEQYF
TGTGCCAGCAGTCCAGACAGGGTTAAGCTCTCCGAGCAGTACTTC
>TRBV9|TRBD2|few|TRBJ2-7
CASSVGLAGIWEQYF
TGTGCCAGCAGCGTAGGTCTAGCGGGAATATGGGAGCAGTACTTC
>TRBV5-4|-|-|TRBJ2-1
CASSSKYNEQFF
TGTGCCAGCAGCTCGAAATACAATGAGCAGTTCTTC
>TRBV15|-|-|TRBJ2-1
CATSRGGSGTNNEQFF
TGTGCCACCAGCAGAGGGGGGAGCGGAACAAACAATGAGCAGTTCTTC
>TRBV7-3|-|-|TRBJ2-7
CASSLARDQEQYF
TGTGCCAGCAGCTTAGCCAGGGACCAGGAGCAGTACTTC
>TRBV7-3|-|-|TRBJ2-1
CASSLGREQFF
TGTGCCAGCAGCTTAGGCAGGGAGCAGTTCTTC
>TRBV27|-|once|TRBJ1-1
CASRINRAGRAEAFF
TGTGCCAGCAGAATCAACAGGGCCGGGAGGGCTGAAGCTTTCTTT
>TRBV28|-|-|TRBJ2-7
CASSFWGAYEQYF
TGTGCCAGCAGTTTTTGGGGCGCCTACGAGCAGTACTTC
>TRBV15|-|few|TRBJ2-7
CATSRDSYEQYF
TGTGCCACCAGCAGAGATTCCTACGAGCAGTACTTC
>TRBV5-6|-|-|TRBJ2-3
CASSLAGRGRTDTQYF
TGTGCCAGCAGCTTGGCTGGCAGGGGGAGGACAGATACGCAGTATTTT
>TRBV10-3|-|-|TRBJ2-4
CAISVGGEAKNIQYF
TGTGCCATCAGCGTAGGGGGGGAAGCCAAAAACATTCAGTACTTC
>TRBV5-4|-|few|TRBJ1-1
CASSFQGLVTEAFF
TGTGCCAGCAGCTTCCAGGGGTTAGTCACTGAAGCTTTCTTT
>TRBV9|-|few|TRBJ2-3
CASSVVVADTQYF
TGTGCCAGCAGCGTAGTTGTTGCAGATACGCAGTATTTT
>TRBV28|TRBD1|-|TRBJ1-2
CASSFGRGNYGYTF
TGTGCCAGCAGTTTTGGCAGGGGGAACTATGGCTACACCTTC
>TRBV18|-|few|TRBJ1-2
CASSPRDYGYTF
TGTGCCAGCTCACCAAGGGACTATGGCTACACCTTC
>TRBV6-1|-|few|TRBJ1-5
CASSRQPQHF
TGTGCCAGCAGTCGACAGCCCCAGCATTTT
>TRBV29-1|-|-|TRBJ2-3
CSVGRQDGTQYF
TGCAGCGTTGGGCGGCAGGATGGTACGCAGTATTTT
>TRBV7-8|-|-|TRBJ2-2
CASRRAGELFF
TGTGCCAGTCGGAGGGCCGGGGAGCTGTTTTTT
>TRBV30|TRBD1|-|TRBJ1-5
CAWSLRTGRNQPQHF
TGTGCCTGGAGTCTTAGGACAGGGAGAAATCAGCCCCAGCATTTT
>TRBV9|-|-|TRBJ1-1
CASSLTPGGPAAFF
TGTGCCAGCAGCCTCACTCCGGGGGGGCCCGCAGCTTTCTTT